Each of the 27 T cell receptor beta chains below was sequenced from the same sample in a study of cytomegalovirus exposure and HLA in healthy donors. The PCR ran on 60 Vbeta and 13 Jbeta primers. Clones were sequenced by immunoSEQ multiplex PCR, and TCRdb holds only the in-frame ones, with some missing. Here the sample spans 130,000 to 150,000 clones, around 78% being singletons. The specimen sequenced was PBMCs. Receptors originate from a woman aged 18-30 years in good health and CMV-seropositive.

V usage is TRBV12-5 and J usage is TRBJ2-5; 7 nucleotides align to TRBD2. The CDR3 totals 15 residues. J lost 1 base, V lost 6 bases, and 8 bases had no gene match. CDR1 and CDR2 from the germline V gene are LGHNT and FRNRAP. CDR3 residues: CASGIHGGTQETQYF. In DNA, the CDR3 is TGTGCTAGTGGCATTCACGGGGGGACCCAAGAGACCCAGTACTTC.

The V gene is TRBV27, the J gene TRBJ1-6, with D perhaps matching TRBD1 (6 bases). CDR1 and CDR2 (germline): MNHEY, SMNVEV (reference sequence). This CDR3 spans 14 amino acids. Trimming took off 3 bases at V and 10 bases at J, with 13 bases between the two ends. Here the CDR3 DNA reads TGTGCCAGCAGTTTTGCCTTGGGGGCATCACCCCTCCACTTT. Translated, it gives CASSFALGASPLHF.

This sequence joins TRBV28 and TRBJ1-6, with D perhaps TRBD1 (5 bases). The V end was cut by 4 bases, the J end by 7 bases, with 20 bases between. The CDR3 loop spans 17 amino acids. Germline lookup yields CDR1 MDHEN and CDR2 SYDVKM. The CDR3 region is CASSYPARGGLNSPLHF. CDR3 DNA: TGTGCCAGCAGTTACCCGGCGAGGGGAGGGTTGAATTCACCCCTCCACTTT.

The genes are TRBV4-1 and TRBJ1-5, with 7 bases aligning to TRBD1. Looked up from germline, CDR1 is MGHRA and CDR2 is YSYEKL. The CDR3 sequence is 14 residues long. The CDR3 loop is CAAPPGDRNQPQHF. In DNA, the CDR3 is TGCGCAGCACCCCCAGGGGACAGAAATCAGCCCCAGCATTTT.

The rearrangement links TRBV5-8 to TRBJ2-5, with 13 bases identical to TRBD2. The J segment lost 3 bases and the V segment lost 3 bases, leaving 2 bases of the junction unmatched. Per the germline V gene, CDR1 is SGHTS and CDR2 is YDEGEE. The CDR3 totals 15 residues. The CDR3 region is CASSSGTSGEETQYF. The CDR3 nucleotides are TGTGCCAGCAGCTCAGGGACTAGCGGGGAAGAGACCCAGTACTTC.

V is TRBV6-1 and J is TRBJ2-1; 8 positions agree with TRBD2. Germline CDR1 MNHNS, CDR2 SASEGT. The CDR3 sequence is 15 residues long. With 8 bases clipped from V and 2 bases from J, the junction kept 8 bases outside the gene matches. The CDR3 nucleotides are TGTGCCAGCGGATTAGCGGGGCGACCCTACAATGAGCAGTTCTTC. Its protein is CASGLAGRPYNEQFF.

CDR3 DNA sequence: TGTGCCAGCAGTGAATTAAATGGGGGCAACAATGAGCAGTTCTTC. It is translated as CASSELNGGNNEQFF. The genes are TRBV25-1 and TRBJ2-1; weak D call: TRBD1 (6 bases). CDR1 is MGHDK and CDR2 is SYGVNS in the germline V gene. The CDR3 sequence is 15 residues long. V was trimmed by 1 base and J by 5 bases, leaving 12 bases between them. The whole variable domain, filled in from reference TRBV25-1 and TRBJ2-1, reads EADIYQTPRYLVIGTGKKITLECSQTMGHDKMYWYQQDPGMELHLIHYSYGVNSTEKGDLSSESTVSRIRTEHFPLTLESARPSHTSQYLCASSELNGGNNEQFFGPGTRLTVL.

The chain combines TRBV5-1 with TRBJ2-3; 9 bases are a match to TRBD1. The CDR3 covers 17 residues. V gave up 7 bases and J gave up 5 bases; unmatched junction bases: 17. Germline assignment: CDR1 SGHRS and CDR2 YFSETQ. The CDR3 loop is CASFHGGTGGKVDTQYF. In DNA, the CDR3 is TGCGCCAGCTTCCATGGAGGAACAGGGGGCAAGGTAGATACGCAGTATTTT.

The rearrangement joins TRBV6-1 to TRBJ1-5; 8 positions match TRBD1. The CDR3 sequence is 14 residues long. Germline CDR1 and CDR2: MNHNS and SASEGT. Losses at the gene ends were 6 bases for V and 4 bases for J; bases not matched to a gene: 5. CDR3 residues: CASRGTGGNQPQHF. Written as DNA, the CDR3 is TGTGCCAGCAGGGGAACAGGGGGTAATCAGCCCCAGCATTTT.

Of note for this clone: An end of the junction differs from the germline gene, which may be a read error. In nucleotides, the CDR3 is TGTGCCAGCAGCCAAGATACTATGGGGGCCCCCTCCTACGAGCAGTGCTTC. Translation gives CASSQDTMGAPSYEQCF. The rearrangement links TRBV4-2 to TRBJ2-7, with D tentatively TRBD1 (6 bases). Germline CDR1 and CDR2: LGHNA and YNFKEQ. This CDR3 region has 17 residues.

The chain employs TRBV7-6 and TRBJ1-2; TRBD1 agrees at 9 bases. The CDR3 length is 13 residues. V lost 5 bases to trimming and J lost 8 bases; unmatched junction nucleotides: 6. CDR1 and CDR2 from the germline V gene are SGHVS and FNYEAQ. In DNA form, the CDR3 reads TGTGCCAGCAGCAGGGACAGGGTTGAGGGCTACACCTTC. Protein: CASSRDRVEGYTF.

The CDR3: CASSLTGQERSPLHF. DNA of the CDR3: TGCGCCAGCAGCTTGACGGGACAGGAGCGGTCACCCCTCCACTTT. The rearrangement uses TRBV5-1 and TRBJ1-6; 8 positions match TRBD1. V lost 1 base to trimming and J lost 10 bases; unmatched junction nucleotides: 7. CDR3 size: 15 residues. Germline-derived CDR1 and CDR2 are SGHRS and YFSETQ.

The rearrangement links TRBV7-9 to TRBJ2-3; D is unresolved. V was clipped by 2 bases and J by 6 bases, with 6 bases between them. CDR3 length: 12 residues. Germline V gene lookup returns CDR1 SEHNR and CDR2 FQNEAQ (reference sequence). The CDR3 reads CASSLSADTQYF. The CDR3 bases are TGTGCCAGCAGCTTATCAGCGGATACGCAGTATTTT.

The J gene is TRBJ1-2, the V gene TRBV7-6; D remains unclear. Between the trimmed V and J ends, which lost 6 bases and 7 bases, there was a span of 18 bases. The CDR3 runs to 14 residues. Looked up from germline, CDR1 is SGHVS and CDR2 is FNYEAQ. CDR3 bases: TGTGCCAGCAGGCCCGACCCCCAGGCGGGTGGCTACACCTTC. Protein sequence: CASRPDPQAGGYTF.

This chain joins TRBV11-3 and TRBJ2-3; D remains unclear. V shed 2 bases and J shed 2 bases, with 5 bases lying between them. The germline CDR1 and CDR2 sequences are SGHNT and YENEEA. CDR3 length: 13 residues. The CDR3 bases are TGTGCCAGCAGCTTATCCTTCACAGATACGCAGTATTTT. Its protein product is CASSLSFTDTQYF.

This clone was counted only a few times. This CDR3 is also generated by other DNA sequences in the sample. This chain links TRBV19 with TRBJ1-3; the D is unclear. V was shortened by 3 bases and J by 1 base, with 7 bases between the two germline ends. CDR1 and CDR2 from the germline V gene are LNHDA and SQIVND (reference sequence). The CDR3 spans 14 residues. The CDR3 DNA sequence: TGTGCCAGTAGTATCGGAGGGTCTGGAAACACCATATATTTT. Amino acid sequence: CASSIGGSGNTIYF. Based on the CDR3 plus reference TRBV19 and TRBJ1-3, the full variable domain is DGGITQSPKYLFRKEGQNVTLSCEQNLNHDAMYWYRQDPGQGLRLIYYSQIVNDFQKGDIAEGYSVSREKKESFPLTVTSAQKNPTAFYLCASSIGGSGNTIYFGEGSWLTVV.

There are a few counts of this clone. The chain has TRBV27 and TRBJ2-7; perhaps TRBD2 as D (5 bases). The CDR3 has 17 amino acids. The germline gives CDR1 MNHEY, CDR2 SMNVEV (reference sequence). V shed 0 bases and J shed 3 bases, with 18 bases lying between them. Here the CDR3 DNA reads TGTGCCAGCAGTTTATCAGGTTTTCGATCCGGGGACTACGAGCAGTACTTC. This encodes CASSLSGFRSGDYEQYF.

The chain combines TRBV25-1 with TRBJ1-2; unclear D gene. Germline assignment: CDR1 MGHDK and CDR2 SYGVNS. The V end was cut by 5 bases, the J end by 0 bases, with 13 bases between. This CDR3 has 15 amino acids. The CDR3 loop is CASSSNTAPNYGYTF. CDR3 DNA sequence: TGTGCCAGCAGTTCGAACACAGCTCCTAACTATGGCTACACCTTC.

This chain links TRBV6-1 with TRBJ1-1; 8 bases map to TRBD1. The germline gives CDR1 MNHNS, CDR2 SASEGT. V lost 2 bases, J lost 4 bases, and 6 bases stayed unmatched. The CDR3 covers 15 residues. CDR3: CASSEPTGVGTEAFF. CDR3 DNA sequence: TGTGCCAGCAGTGAACCGACAGGGGTGGGCACTGAAGCTTTCTTT.

The chain is built from TRBV28 and TRBJ2-2; the D is unclear. There are 13 residues in the CDR3. The germline V gene encodes CDR1 MDHEN and CDR2 SYDVKM. The V and J ends lost 8 bases and 4 bases respectively, with 11 bases between them. DNA of the CDR3: TGTGCCAGCTTCCCCAGGCCCACCGGGGAGCTGTTTTTT. This translates into CASFPRPTGELFF.

V usage is TRBV6-1 and J usage is TRBJ2-7, with 7 bases fitting TRBD2. Germline CDR1 reads MNHNS; CDR2 reads SASEGT. The CDR3 is 15 amino acids. V lost 1 base to trimming and J lost 4 bases; unmatched junction nucleotides: 7. The CDR3 DNA is TGTGCCAGCAGTGAAGAGGCGGGGGAATTGTACGAGCAGTACTTC. It encodes CASSEEAGELYEQYF.

This clone was recorded only once. The chain carries TRBV19 and TRBJ1-4, with 9 bases matching TRBD1. The CDR3 extends over 15 amino acids. The junction had 10 bases not matched to a gene; V was cut back by 6 bases and J by 8 bases. The germline V gene has CDR1 LNHDA and CDR2 SQIVND (reference sequence). CDR3 sequence (DNA): TGTGCCAGTAGCCGGCTCCGGGACAGGGTCGAAAAACTGTTTTTT. This codes for CASSRLRDRVEKLFF.

This clone was seen just once. The rearrangement joins TRBV19 to TRBJ1-1; D may be TRBD1 (5 bases). Trimming pared 3 bases from V and 5 bases from J, leaving 10 bases between. The CDR3 has 13 amino acids. Germline V gives CDR1 LNHDA, CDR2 SQIVND (reference sequence). CDR3 bases: TGTGCCAGTAGTATTGACAGTCGGACTGAAGCTTTCTTT. Translating gives CASSIDSRTEAFF.

The V gene is TRBV6-5, the J gene TRBJ1-6, with D perhaps matching TRBD1 (6 bases). The CDR3 is made up of 13 amino acids. Germline V gives CDR1 MNHEY, CDR2 SVGAGI. The germline V and J ends were trimmed by 4 bases and 13 bases, with 14 bases remaining between them. CDR3 region: CASSSQDSSPLHF. In nucleotides, the CDR3 is TGTGCCAGCAGTTCCCAGGACAGCTCTCCCCTCCACTTT.

The chain is built from TRBV5-4 and TRBJ1-2, with 10 bases identical to TRBD1. The V gene's germline CDR1 is SGHNT and CDR2 YYREEE (reference sequence). Trimming removed 3 bases from V and 2 bases from J; junction bases left unmatched: 4. CDR3 length equals 15 residues. CDR3 DNA: TGTGCCAGCAGCTCCAAGGGACAGGGGAACTATGGCTACACCTTC. Its protein is CASSSKGQGNYGYTF.

V is TRBV28 and J is TRBJ2-1; possibly TRBD1 for D (6 bases). From germline, CDR1 is MDHEN and CDR2 SYDVKM. Deletions cut 8 bases from V and 0 bases from J, with 11 bases between. This CDR3 is built from 14 residues. In DNA form, the CDR3 reads TGTGCCAGCCACCGGACAGCCTCCTACAATGAGCAGTTCTTC. Protein sequence: CASHRTASYNEQFF. The variable domain in full, completed from reference TRBV28 and TRBJ2-1, reads DVKVTQSSRYLVKRTGEKVFLECVQDMDHENMFWYRQDPGLGLRLIYFSYDVKMKEKGDIPEGYSVSREKKERFSLILESASTNQTSMYLCASHRTASYNEQFFGPGTRLTVL.

The rearrangement uses TRBV14 and TRBJ1-1; D is uncertain. This CDR3 region has 13 residues. V was cut by 8 bases and J by 0 bases, with 10 bases left in between. In germline, CDR1 is SGHDN, CDR2 FVKESK. The DNA of the CDR3 is TGTGCCAGCCGAGATACCATGAACACTGAAGCTTTCTTT. Residues: CASRDTMNTEAFF. The full variable domain, completed using reference TRBV14 and TRBJ1-1, is EAGVTQFPSHSVIEKGQTVTLRCDPISGHDNLYWYRRVMGKEIKFLLHFVKESKQDESGMPNNRFLAERTGGTYSTLKVQPAELEDSGVYFCASRDTMNTEAFFGQGTRLTVV.